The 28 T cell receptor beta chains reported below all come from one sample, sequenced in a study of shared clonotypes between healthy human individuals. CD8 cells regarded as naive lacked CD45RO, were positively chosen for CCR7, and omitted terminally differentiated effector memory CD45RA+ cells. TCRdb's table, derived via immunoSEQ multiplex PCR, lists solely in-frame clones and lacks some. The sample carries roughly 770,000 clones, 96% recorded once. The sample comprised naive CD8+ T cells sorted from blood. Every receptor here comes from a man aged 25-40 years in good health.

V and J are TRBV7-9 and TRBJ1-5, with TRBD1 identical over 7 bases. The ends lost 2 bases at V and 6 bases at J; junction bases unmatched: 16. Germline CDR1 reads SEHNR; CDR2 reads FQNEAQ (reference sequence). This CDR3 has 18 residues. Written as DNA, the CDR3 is TGTGCCAGCAGCTTACCGCGTGACCTAGACAGGGATTGTCAGCCCCAGCATTTT. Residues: CASSLPRDLDRDCQPQHF. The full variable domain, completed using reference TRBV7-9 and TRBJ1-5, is DTGVSQNPRHKITKRGQNVTFRCDPISEHNRLYWYRQTLGQGPEFLTYFQNEAQLEKSRLLSDRFSAERPKGSFSTLEIQRTEQGDSAMYLCASSLPRDLDRDCQPQHFGDGTRLSIL.

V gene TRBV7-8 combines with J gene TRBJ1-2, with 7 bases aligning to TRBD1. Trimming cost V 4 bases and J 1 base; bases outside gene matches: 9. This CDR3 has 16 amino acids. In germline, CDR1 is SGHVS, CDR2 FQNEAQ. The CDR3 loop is CASSSQGGPYNYGYTF. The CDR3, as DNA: TGTGCCAGCAGCTCCCAGGGGGGGCCGTATAACTATGGCTACACCTTC. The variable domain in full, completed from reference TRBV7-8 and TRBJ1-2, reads GAGVSQSPRYKVAKRGQDVALRCDPISGHVSLFWYQQALGQGPEFLTYFQNEAQLDKSGLPSDRFFAERPEGSVSTLKIQRTQQEDSAVYLCASSSQGGPYNYGYTFGSGTRLTVV.

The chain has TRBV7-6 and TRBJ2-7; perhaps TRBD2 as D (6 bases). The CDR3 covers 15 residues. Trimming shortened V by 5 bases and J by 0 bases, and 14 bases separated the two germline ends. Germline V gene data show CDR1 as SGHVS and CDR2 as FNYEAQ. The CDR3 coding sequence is TGTGCCAGCAGCCGCGGGACGGGATACTCCTACGAGCAGTACTTC. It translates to CASSRGTGYSYEQYF. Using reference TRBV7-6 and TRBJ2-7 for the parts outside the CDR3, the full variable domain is GAGVSQSPRYKVTKRGQDVALRCDPISGHVSLYWYRQALGQGPEFLTYFNYEAQQDKSGLPNDRFSAERPEGSISTLTIQRTEQRDSAMYRCASSRGTGYSYEQYFGPGTRLTVT.

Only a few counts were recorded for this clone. The CDR3 loop reads CASSLDLSVVQGSYEQYF. The CDR3 coding sequence is TGTGCCAGCAGTTTGGACCTGTCAGTAGTGCAGGGCTCCTACGAGCAGTACTTC. The V call is TRBV28, the J call TRBJ2-7; a weak D match, TRBD1 (5 bases). The CDR3 length is 18 residues. Trimming took 3 bases from V and 0 from J, leaving 21 bases between them. The germline gives CDR1 MDHEN, CDR2 SYDVKM.

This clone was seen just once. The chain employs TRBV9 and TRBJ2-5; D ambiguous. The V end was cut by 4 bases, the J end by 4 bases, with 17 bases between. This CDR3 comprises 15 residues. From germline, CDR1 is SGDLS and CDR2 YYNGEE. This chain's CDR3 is CASSPYVRTGETQYF. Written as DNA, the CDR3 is TGTGCCAGCAGCCCATATGTACGGACGGGAGAGACCCAGTACTTC.

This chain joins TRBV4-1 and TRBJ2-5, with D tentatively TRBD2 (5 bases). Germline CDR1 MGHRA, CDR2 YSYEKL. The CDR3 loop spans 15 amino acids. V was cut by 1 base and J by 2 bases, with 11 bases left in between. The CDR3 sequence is CASSQVTSAQETQYF. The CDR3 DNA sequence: TGCGCCAGCAGCCAAGTAACTAGTGCGCAAGAGACCCAGTACTTC.

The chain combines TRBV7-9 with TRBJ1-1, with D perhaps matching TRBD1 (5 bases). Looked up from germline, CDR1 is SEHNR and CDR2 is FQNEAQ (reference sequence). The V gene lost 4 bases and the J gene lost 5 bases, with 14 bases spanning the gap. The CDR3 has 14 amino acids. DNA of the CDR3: TGTGCCAGCAGCTCCCAGGGTTTAGCAACTGAAGCTTTCTTT. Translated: CASSSQGLATEAFF.

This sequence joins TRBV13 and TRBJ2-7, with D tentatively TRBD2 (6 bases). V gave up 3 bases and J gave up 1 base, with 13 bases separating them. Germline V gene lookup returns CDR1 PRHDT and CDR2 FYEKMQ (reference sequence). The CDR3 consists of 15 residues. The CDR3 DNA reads TGTGCCAGCAGCTTCTCAAGCGGGCAATCCTACGAGCAGTACTTC. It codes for CASSFSSGQSYEQYF.

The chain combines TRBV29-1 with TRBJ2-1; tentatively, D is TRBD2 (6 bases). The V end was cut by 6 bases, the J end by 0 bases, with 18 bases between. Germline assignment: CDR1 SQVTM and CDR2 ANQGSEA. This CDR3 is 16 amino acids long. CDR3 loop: CSVDTPPGSSYNEQFF. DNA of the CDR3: TGCAGCGTCGATACACCCCCCGGGAGCTCCTACAATGAGCAGTTCTTC.

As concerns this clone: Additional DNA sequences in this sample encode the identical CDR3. The CDR3 loop reads CASSVGTGAYEQYF. CDR3 nucleotides: TGTGCCAGCAGCGTGGGGACAGGGGCCTACGAGCAGTACTTC. The chain links TRBV9 to TRBJ2-7; 10 nucleotides align to TRBD1. There are 14 residues in the CDR3. The germline V gene encodes CDR1 SGDLS and CDR2 YYNGEE. V lost 2 bases and J lost 2; bases outside the gene matches: 1.

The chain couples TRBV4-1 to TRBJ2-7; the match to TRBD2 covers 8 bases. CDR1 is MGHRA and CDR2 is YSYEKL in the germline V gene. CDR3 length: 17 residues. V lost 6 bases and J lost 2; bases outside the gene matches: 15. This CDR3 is CASSPQLQREFAYEQYF. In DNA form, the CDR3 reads TGCGCCAGCAGTCCACAACTCCAGCGGGAGTTCGCCTACGAGCAGTACTTC.

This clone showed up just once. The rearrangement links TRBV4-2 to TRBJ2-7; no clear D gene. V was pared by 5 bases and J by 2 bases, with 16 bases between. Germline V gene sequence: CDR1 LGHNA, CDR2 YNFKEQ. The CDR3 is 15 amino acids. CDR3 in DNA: TGTGCCAGCAGCTTTGCCCAAGGCCCAACCTACGAGCAGTACTTC. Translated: CASSFAQGPTYEQYF.

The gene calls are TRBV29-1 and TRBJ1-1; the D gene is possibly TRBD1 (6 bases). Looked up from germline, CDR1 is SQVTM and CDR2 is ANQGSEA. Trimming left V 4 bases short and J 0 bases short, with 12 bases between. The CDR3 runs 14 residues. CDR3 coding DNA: TGCAGCGTTGGTGAGGACAGCATGAACACTGAAGCTTTCTTT. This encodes CSVGEDSMNTEAFF. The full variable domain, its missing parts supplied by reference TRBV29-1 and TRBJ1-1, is SAVISQKPSRDICQRGTSLTIQCQVDSQVTMMFWYRQQPGQSLTLIATANQGSEATYESGFVIDKFPISRPNLTFSTLTVSNMSPEDSSIYLCSVGEDSMNTEAFFGQGTRLTVV.

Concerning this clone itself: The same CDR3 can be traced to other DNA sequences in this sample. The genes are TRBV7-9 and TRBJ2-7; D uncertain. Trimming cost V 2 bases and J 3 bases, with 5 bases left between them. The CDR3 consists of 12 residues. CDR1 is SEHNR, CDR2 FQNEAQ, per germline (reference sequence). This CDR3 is CASSLRVYEQYF. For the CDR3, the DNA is TGTGCCAGCAGCTTACGGGTCTACGAGCAGTACTTC.

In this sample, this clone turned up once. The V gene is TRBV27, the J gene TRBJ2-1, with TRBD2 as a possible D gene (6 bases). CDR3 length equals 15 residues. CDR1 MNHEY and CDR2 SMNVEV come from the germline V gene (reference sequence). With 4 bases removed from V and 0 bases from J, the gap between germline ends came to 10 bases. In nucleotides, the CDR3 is TGTGCCAGCAGTTCCCGGGAGAGCTCCTACAATGAGCAGTTCTTC. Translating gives CASSSRESSYNEQFF.

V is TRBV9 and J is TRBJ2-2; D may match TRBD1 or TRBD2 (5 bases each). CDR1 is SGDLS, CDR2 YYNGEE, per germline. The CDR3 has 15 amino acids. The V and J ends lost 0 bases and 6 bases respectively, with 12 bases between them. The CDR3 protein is CASSVGSQGPGELFF. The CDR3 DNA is TGTGCCAGCAGCGTAGGGAGTCAGGGACCCGGGGAGCTGTTTTTT.

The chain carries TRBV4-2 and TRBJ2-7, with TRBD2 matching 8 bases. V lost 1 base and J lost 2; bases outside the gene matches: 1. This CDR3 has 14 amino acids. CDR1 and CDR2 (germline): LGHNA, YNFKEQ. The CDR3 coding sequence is TGTGCCAGCAGCCAAGGGCGGGAGGCCTACGAGCAGTACTTC. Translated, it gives CASSQGREAYEQYF.

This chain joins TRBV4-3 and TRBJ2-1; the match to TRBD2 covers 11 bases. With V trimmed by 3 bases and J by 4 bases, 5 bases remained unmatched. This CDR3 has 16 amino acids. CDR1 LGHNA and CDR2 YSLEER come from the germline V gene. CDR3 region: CASSQASGRKYNEQFF. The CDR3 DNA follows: TGCGCCAGCAGCCAGGCTAGCGGGAGGAAGTACAATGAGCAGTTCTTC.

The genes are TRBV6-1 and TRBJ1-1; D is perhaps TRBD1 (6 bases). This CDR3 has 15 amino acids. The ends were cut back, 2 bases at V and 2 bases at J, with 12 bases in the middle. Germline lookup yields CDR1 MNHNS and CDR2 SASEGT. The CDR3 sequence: CASSELEGENTEAFF. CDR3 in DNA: TGTGCCAGCAGTGAATTGGAGGGGGAAAACACTGAAGCTTTCTTT.

The CDR3 nucleotides read TGCGCCAGTTCGACTAGCGGGAGTCGCTACGAGCAGTACTTC. Protein product: CASSTSGSRYEQYF. The chain links TRBV10-2 to TRBJ2-7; 12 bases align to TRBD2. Trimming cost V 9 bases and J 3 bases; bases outside gene matches: 6. The CDR3 sequence is 14 residues long. Per the germline V gene, CDR1 is WSHSY and CDR2 is SAAADI.

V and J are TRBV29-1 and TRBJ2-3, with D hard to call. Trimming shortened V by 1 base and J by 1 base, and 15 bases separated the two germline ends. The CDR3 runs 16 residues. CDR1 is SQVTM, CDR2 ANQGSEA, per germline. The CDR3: CSVEGRSRFGTDTQYF. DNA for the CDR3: TGCAGCGTTGAAGGCAGGAGCCGATTCGGCACAGATACGCAGTATTTT.

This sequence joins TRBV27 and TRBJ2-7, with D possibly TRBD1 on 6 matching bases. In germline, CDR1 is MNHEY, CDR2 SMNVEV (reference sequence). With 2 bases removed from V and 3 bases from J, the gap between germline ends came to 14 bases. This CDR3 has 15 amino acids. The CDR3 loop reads CASSLSGTLGYEQYF. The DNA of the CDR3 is TGTGCCAGCAGTTTAAGTGGGACACTGGGCTACGAGCAGTACTTC.

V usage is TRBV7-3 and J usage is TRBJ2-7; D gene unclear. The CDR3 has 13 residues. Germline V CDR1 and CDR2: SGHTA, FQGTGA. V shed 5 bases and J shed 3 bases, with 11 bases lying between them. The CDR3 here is CASSQDVGYEQYF. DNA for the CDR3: TGTGCCAGCAGCCAAGACGTTGGCTACGAGCAGTACTTC.

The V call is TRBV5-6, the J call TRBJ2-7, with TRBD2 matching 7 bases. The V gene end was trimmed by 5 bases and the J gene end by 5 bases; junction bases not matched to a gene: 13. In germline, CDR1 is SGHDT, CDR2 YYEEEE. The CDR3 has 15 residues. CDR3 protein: CASRPLVNAGDEQYF. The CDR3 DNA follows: TGTGCCAGCAGGCCTTTAGTTAATGCGGGGGACGAGCAGTACTTC.

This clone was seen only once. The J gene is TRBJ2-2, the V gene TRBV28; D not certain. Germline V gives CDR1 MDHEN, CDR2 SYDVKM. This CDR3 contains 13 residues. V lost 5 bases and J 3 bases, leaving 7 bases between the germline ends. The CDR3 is CASSLLHTGELFF. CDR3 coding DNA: TGTGCCAGCAGTCTACTACACACCGGGGAGCTGTTTTTT.

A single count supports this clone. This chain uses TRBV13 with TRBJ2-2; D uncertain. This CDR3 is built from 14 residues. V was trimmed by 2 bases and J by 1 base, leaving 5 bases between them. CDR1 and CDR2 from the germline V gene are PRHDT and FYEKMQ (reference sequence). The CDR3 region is CASSLKGNTGELFF. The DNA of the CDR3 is TGTGCCAGCAGCTTAAAGGGGAACACCGGGGAGCTGTTTTTT.

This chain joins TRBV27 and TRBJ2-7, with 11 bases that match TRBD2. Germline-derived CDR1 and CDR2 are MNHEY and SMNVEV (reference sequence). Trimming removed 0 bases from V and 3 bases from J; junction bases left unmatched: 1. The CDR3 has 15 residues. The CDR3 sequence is CASSLSGTSGYEQYF. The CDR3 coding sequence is TGTGCCAGCAGTTTATCCGGGACTAGCGGCTACGAGCAGTACTTC.

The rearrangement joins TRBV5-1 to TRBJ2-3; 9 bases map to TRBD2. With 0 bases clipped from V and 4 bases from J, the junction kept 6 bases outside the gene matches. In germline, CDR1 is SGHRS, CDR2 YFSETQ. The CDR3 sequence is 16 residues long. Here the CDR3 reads CASSLALAGSADTQYF. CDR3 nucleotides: TGCGCCAGCAGCTTGGCGCTAGCGGGATCCGCAGATACGCAGTATTTT.